This T cell receptor (beta chain) is drawn from a study of T cell changes during pregnancy in multiple sclerosis. The V segment lost 2 bases and the J segment 3 bases; nucleotides outside the gene matches: 9. The CDR3 runs to 15 residues. The germline gives CDR1 GTSNPN, CDR2 SVGIG (reference sequence). The repertoire was sequenced with immunoSEQ multiplex PCR; TCRdb's copy has only in-frame clones and lacks some. In the table there are around 35,000 clones, 75% to 95% of which are singletons. A single count supports this clone. The rearrangement links TRBV30 to TRBJ2-7; TRBD1 aligns across 8 bases. The clonotype originates from a female donor with multiple sclerosis, enrolled in a pregnancy study. The source material was CD8+ T cells from peripheral blood mononuclear cells, sampled before pregnancy. CDR3: CAWSRYGTGLYEQYF. CDR3 in DNA: TGTGCCTGGAGTCGGTACGGGACAGGCCTCTACGAGCAGTACTTC.